These 14 T cell receptor beta chains originate from one sample sequenced in a study of T cells after yellow fever vaccination (dated by TCRdb to between 2018 and 2020). Reading the label with the study, this specimen's treatment or condition is: live attenuated yellow fever vaccine strain. The library relied on 5' RACE. Sequencer: Illumina HiSeq 2500. Using fastp at Q25 and MiXCR, TCRdb reprocessed the public reads and kept productive beta chains. When rows share a CDR3 protein, they turn into one entry using the most common DNA and genes. This sample is represented by 150,000 to 200,000 distinct CDR3 sequences; 5.5% to 7.5% of them were singletons. The ten largest clones add up to 2.5% to 3.5% of the sample. This material consisted of CD4+ T cells sorted from PBMCs, taken on the day of the first yellow fever vaccination. The receptors shown here come from a man younger than 30 who received the YFV17D yellow fever vaccine.

The chain is built from TRBV4-3 and TRBJ2-2, with D perhaps matching TRBD1 (6 bases). Germline-derived CDR1 and CDR2 are LGHNA and YSLEER. This CDR3 region has 14 residues. V was cut by 3 bases and J by 6 bases, with 11 bases left in between. CDR3 DNA sequence: TGCGCCAGCAGCCAGAACAGGGTCCCCGGGGAGCTGTTTTTT. Amino acids: CASSQNRVPGELFF.

This clonotype was counted many times. The chain employs TRBV11-2 and TRBJ2-3, with a weak D call TRBD2 (5 bases). Trimming stripped 6 bases from V and 2 bases from J, with 12 bases between. There are 14 residues in the CDR3. Germline CDR1 and CDR2: SGHAT and FQNNGV. The CDR3 is CASSWGVLTDTQYF. The DNA for the CDR3 is TGTGCCAGCAGTTGGGGAGTGCTCACAGATACGCAGTATTTT.

About this clonotype: One end of the junction varies from germline; a read error may be responsible. The J gene is TRBJ1-3, the V gene TRBV4-2; 7 bases are shared with TRBD1. CDR1 is LGHNA, CDR2 YNFKEQ, per germline. This CDR3 has 14 residues. The CDR3 reads CASSSDRAGNTIYF. CDR3 bases: TGTGCAAGCAGCTCCGACAGGGCTGGAAACACCATATATTTT.

There are a few counts of this clonotype. The chain is built from TRBV4-1 and TRBJ2-4; 11 bases line up with TRBD1. The length of the CDR3 is 14 residues. CDR1 and CDR2 (germline): MGHRA, YSYEKL. V lost 1 base to trimming and J lost 9 bases; unmatched junction nucleotides: 2. The CDR3 region is CASSQGTGGSIQYF. CDR3 nucleotides: TGCGCCAGCAGCCAAGGGACAGGGGGCAGCATTCAGTACTTC.

This clonotype has only a few counts. The chain carries TRBV28 and TRBJ2-3; maybe TRBD2 (6 bases). The germline V gene encodes CDR1 MDHEN and CDR2 SYDVKM. V lost 11 bases, J lost 6 bases, and 12 bases lay in between. The CDR3 runs to 11 residues. The CDR3 protein is CAAGTGDTQYF. CDR3 DNA: TGTGCCGCGGGGACCGGCGATACGCAGTATTTT.

This clonotype turned up a few times. This chain joins TRBV19 and TRBJ1-2; D might be TRBD1 (5 bases). CDR1 LNHDA and CDR2 SQIVND come from the germline V gene (reference sequence). The V gene lost 4 bases and the J gene lost 0 bases, with 18 bases spanning the gap. The CDR3 runs 17 residues. CDR3 in DNA: TGTGCCAGTAGTAGCCACCCCAGAAAGACAGCTAACTATGGCTACACCTTC. It yields the protein CASSSHPRKTANYGYTF. The full variable domain, completed using reference TRBV19 and TRBJ1-2, is DGGITQSPKYLFRKEGQNVTLSCEQNLNHDAMYWYRQDPGQGLRLIYYSQIVNDFQKGDIAEGYSVSREKKESFPLTVTSAQKNPTAFYLCASSSHPRKTANYGYTFGSGTRLTVV.

In this sample, this clonotype turned up many times. This chain connects TRBV7-2 to TRBJ2-3, with D maybe TRBD2 (6 bases). The CDR3 has 16 amino acids. Trimming shortened V by 0 bases and J by 2 bases, and 12 bases separated the two germline ends. The germline V gene has CDR1 SGHTA and CDR2 FQGNSA. DNA of the CDR3: TGTGCCAGCAGCTTAGCCCTAGCGTGGTACACAGATACGCAGTATTTT. Protein: CASSLALAWYTDTQYF.

This clonotype was detected many times. The gene calls are TRBV12-3 or TRBV12-4 and TRBJ2-2; D gene uncertain. Trimming cost V 3 bases and J 7 bases, with 15 bases left between them. This CDR3 has 15 residues. CDR3 coding DNA: TGTGCCAGCAGTTTTCCCCCTAACAGCTTCGGGGAGCTGTTTTTT. Translated: CASSFPPNSFGELFF.

This clonotype was counted many times. The chain combines TRBV7-9 with TRBJ1-1; D might be TRBD1 (6 bases). Per germline, CDR1 SEHNR and CDR2 FQNEAQ (reference sequence). CDR3 length: 16 amino acids. V was trimmed by 5 bases and J by 3 bases, leaving 19 bases between them. The CDR3 protein is CASSQGTHTRDTEAFF. CDR3 DNA sequence: TGTGCCAGCAGCCAGGGGACACACACGAGGGACACTGAAGCTTTCTTT.

The chain recombines TRBV7-3 with TRBJ1-6; D is ambiguous. V lost 2 bases and J lost 7, with 9 bases in between. CDR1 and CDR2 from the germline V gene are SGHTA and FQGTGA. CDR3 size: 14 residues. CDR3 residues: CASSLEPWNSPLHF. The CDR3 bases are TGTGCCAGCAGCTTAGAACCTTGGAATTCACCCCTCCACTTT.

This clonotype was counted many times. This chain connects TRBV2 to TRBJ2-1, with D possibly being TRBD2 (7 bases). This CDR3 is 12 amino acids long. Germline V gene lookup returns CDR1 SNHLY and CDR2 FYNNEI. The V end was cut by 6 bases, the J end by 8 bases, with 11 bases between. The chain's CDR3 is CASRRGGDEQFF. Here the CDR3 DNA reads TGTGCCAGCAGGAGGGGGGGGGATGAGCAGTTCTTC.

On this clonotype itself: A read error may produce the germline difference seen at one junction end. The chain couples TRBV9 to TRBJ2-5; 9 bases align to TRBD2. The CDR3 consists of 15 residues. Per the germline V gene, CDR1 is SGDLS and CDR2 is YYNGEE. CDR3 in amino acids: CDSSASGGYQETQYF. In nucleotides, the CDR3 is TGTGACAGCAGCGCCAGCGGGGGGTACCAAGAGACCCAGTACTTC.

Of note for this clonotype: This may come from a read error, since a much larger clone is one base off. The chain joins TRBV6-2 or TRBV6-3 to TRBJ1-1; tentatively, D is TRBD1 (6 bases). V shed 6 bases and J shed 1 base, with 12 bases lying between them. This CDR3 is 14 amino acids long. Germline V gene sequence: CDR1 MNHEY, CDR2 SVGEGT. The CDR3 sequence is CASRPKGGNTEAFF. The DNA for the CDR3 is TGTGCCAGCAGGCCGAAAGGGGGGAACACTGAAGCTTTCTTT.

This clonotype has ten or more counts. CDR3 sequence (DNA): TGTGCCAGCAGACTAAACCCCGGGAACACTGAAGCTTTCTTT. Protein: CASRLNPGNTEAFF. V gene TRBV7-2 combines with J gene TRBJ1-1; D gene ambiguous. The germline V gene encodes CDR1 SGHTA and CDR2 FQGNSA. Trimming pared 6 bases from V and 1 base from J, leaving 12 bases between. This CDR3 contains 14 residues.